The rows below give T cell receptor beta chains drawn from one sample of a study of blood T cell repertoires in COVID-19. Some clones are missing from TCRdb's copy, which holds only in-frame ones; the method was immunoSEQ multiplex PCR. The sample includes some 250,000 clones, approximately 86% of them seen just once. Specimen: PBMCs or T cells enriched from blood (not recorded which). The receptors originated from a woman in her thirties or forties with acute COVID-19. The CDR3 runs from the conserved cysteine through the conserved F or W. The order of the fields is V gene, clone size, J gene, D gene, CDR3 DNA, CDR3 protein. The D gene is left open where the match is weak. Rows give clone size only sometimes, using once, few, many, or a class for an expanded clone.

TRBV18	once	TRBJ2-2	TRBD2	TGTGCCAGCTCACCTGGGACTACGAACACCGGGGAGCTGTTTTTT	CASSPGTTNTGELFF
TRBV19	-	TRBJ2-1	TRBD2	TGTGCCAGTAGTATTCTCTCTAGCGGAGTCTCCTACAATGAGCAGTTCTTC	CASSILSSGVSYNEQFF
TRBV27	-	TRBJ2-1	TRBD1	TGTGCCAGCAGGCTAGGGACAGGGTTTCAGAGTGAGCAGTTCTTC	CASRLGTGFQSEQFF
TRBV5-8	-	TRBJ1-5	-	TGTGCCAGCAGCTTGGCGGCAGGGTGGAATCAGCCCCAGCATTTT	CASSLAAGWNQPQHF
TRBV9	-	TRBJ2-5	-	TGTGCCAGCGCTAAGGGGCTACTCGAGATAGAGACCCAGTACTTC	CASAKGLLEIETQYF
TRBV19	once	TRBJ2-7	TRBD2	TGTGCCAGTAGTATAGAGCCTAGCGGGAGCTACGAGCAGTACTTC	CASSIEPSGSYEQYF
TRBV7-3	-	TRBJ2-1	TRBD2	TGTGCCAGCAGCTTAACCCAACTAGCGGGAGCCTACAATGAGCAGTTCTTC	CASSLTQLAGAYNEQFF
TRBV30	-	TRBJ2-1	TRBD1	TGTGCCTGGGACAGGGGGCTGGGTGAGCAGTTCTTC	CAWDRGLGEQFF
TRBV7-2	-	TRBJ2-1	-	TGTGCCAGCAGCTTATGGCCGGGAGAGATCAATGAGCAGTTCTTC	CASSLWPGEINEQFF
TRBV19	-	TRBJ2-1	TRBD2	TGTGCCAGTAGTATTACTAGCGGAGGTGAGCAGTTCTTC	CASSITSGGEQFF
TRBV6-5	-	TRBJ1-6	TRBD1	TGTGCCAGCAGACGGGACAGGGTGTTGAATTCACCCCTCCACTTT	CASRRDRVLNSPLHF
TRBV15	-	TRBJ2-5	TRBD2	TGTGCCACCAGCAGAGATCCCCTGGGAGCGGGAGTGGCTAAGACCCAGTACTTC	CATSRDPLGAGVAKTQYF
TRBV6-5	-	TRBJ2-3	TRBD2	TGTGCCAGTCGGGGTAGCGGGAGTATTTATACGCAGTATTTT	CASRGSGSIYTQYF
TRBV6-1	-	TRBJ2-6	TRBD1	TGTGCCAGCAGTGCCGAGACAGGGGGTTTTGGGGCCAACGTCCTGACTTTC	CASSAETGGFGANVLTF
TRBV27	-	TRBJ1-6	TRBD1	TGTGCCAGCAGTCGGGACAGGGTAGTAAATTCACCCCTCCACTTT	CASSRDRVVNSPLHF
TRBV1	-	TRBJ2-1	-	TGCACCAGCAGCGTTTATCATCAGGACTGCTTCTCCTACAATGAGCAGTTCTTC	CTSSVYHQDCFSYNEQFF
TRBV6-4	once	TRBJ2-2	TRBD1	TGTGCCAGCAGCCTCACCGGGACAGAGAACACCGGGGAGCTGTTTTTT	CASSLTGTENTGELFF
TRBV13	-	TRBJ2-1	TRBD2	TGTGCCAGCAGCCCAGATGGGACTAGCGGGGGGAGAGGTTTCGCCCAAATGTTCGAGCAGTTCTTC	CASSPDGTSGGRGFAQMFEQFF
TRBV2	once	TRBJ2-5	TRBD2	TGTGCCAGCAGTCGCGAGCGGGAACAAGAGACCCAGTACTTC	CASSREREQETQYF
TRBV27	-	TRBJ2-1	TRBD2	TGTGCCAGCAGTTCCTACGACTCAGCGGGAGTCTACAATGAGCAGTTCTTC	CASSSYDSAGVYNEQFF
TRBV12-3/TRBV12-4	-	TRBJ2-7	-	TGTGCCAGCAGTTTCACCCCGGACGAGCAGTACTTC	CASSFTPDEQYF
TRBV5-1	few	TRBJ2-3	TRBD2	TGCGCCAGCAGCATAGCGGGAGAACTAGATACGCAGTATTTT	CASSIAGELDTQYF
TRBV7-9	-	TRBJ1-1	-	TGTGCCAGCAGCGCGTCAGGGGCCTTACAGGAAGCTTTCTTT	CASSASGALQEAFF
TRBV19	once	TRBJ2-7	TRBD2	TGTGCCAGTAGTCTAGCGGGAGGGCCCTCCTACGAGCAGTACTTC	CASSLAGGPSYEQYF
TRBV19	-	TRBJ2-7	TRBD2	TGTGCCAGTAGTATTACTAGCGGAACCTACGAGCAGTACTTC	CASSITSGTYEQYF
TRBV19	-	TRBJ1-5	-	TGTGCCAGTATGGCCTCAATAACAGGAGCTAGGAGCAATCAGCCCCAGCATTTT	CASMASITGARSNQPQHF
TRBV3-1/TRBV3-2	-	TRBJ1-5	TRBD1	TGTGCCAGCAGCCAAGGGACAGGGGGCTTTCAGCCCCAGCATTTT	CASSQGTGGFQPQHF
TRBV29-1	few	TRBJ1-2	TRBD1	TGCAGCGTTAGCCGGGACAGAGACTATGGCTACACCTTC	CSVSRDRDYGYTF
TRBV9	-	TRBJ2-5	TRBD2	TGTGCCAGCAGCGTAGAGGTGGCTAGCGGGAGAAGGGAGACCCAGTACTTC	CASSVEVASGRRETQYF
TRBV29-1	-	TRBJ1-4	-	TGCAGCGTTGAAGCAGTAGGGGAAGCAACTAATGAAAAACTGTTTTTT	CSVEAVGEATNEKLFF
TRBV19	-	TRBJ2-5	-	TGTGCCACCACCCCCCCCGGCACCCTTGGAGGGACCCAGTACTTC	CATTPPGTLGGTQYF
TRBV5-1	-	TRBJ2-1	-	TGCGCCAGCAGCTTGCAGTGGGAGCAGTTCTTC	CASSLQWEQFF